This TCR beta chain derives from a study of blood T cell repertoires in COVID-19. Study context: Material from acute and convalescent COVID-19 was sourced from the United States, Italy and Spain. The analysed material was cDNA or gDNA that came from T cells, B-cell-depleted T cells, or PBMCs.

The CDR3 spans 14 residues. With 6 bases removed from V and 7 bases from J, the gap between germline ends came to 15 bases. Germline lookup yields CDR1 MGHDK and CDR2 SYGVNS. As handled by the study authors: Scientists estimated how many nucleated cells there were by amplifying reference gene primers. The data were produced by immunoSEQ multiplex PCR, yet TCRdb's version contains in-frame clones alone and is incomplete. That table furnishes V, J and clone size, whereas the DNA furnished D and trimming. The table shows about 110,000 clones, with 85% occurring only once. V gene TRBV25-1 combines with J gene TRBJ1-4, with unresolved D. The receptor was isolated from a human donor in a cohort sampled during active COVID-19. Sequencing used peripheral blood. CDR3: CASSDSRDGEKLFF. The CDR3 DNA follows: TGTGCCAGCAGCGACTCGAGGGATGGTGAAAAACTGTTTTTT. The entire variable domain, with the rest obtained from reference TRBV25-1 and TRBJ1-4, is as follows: EADIYQTPRYLVIGTGKKITLECSQTMGHDKMYWYQQDPGMELHLIHYSYGVNSTEKGDLSSESTVSRIRTEHFPLTLESARPSHTSQYLCASSDSRDGEKLFFGSGTQLSVL.